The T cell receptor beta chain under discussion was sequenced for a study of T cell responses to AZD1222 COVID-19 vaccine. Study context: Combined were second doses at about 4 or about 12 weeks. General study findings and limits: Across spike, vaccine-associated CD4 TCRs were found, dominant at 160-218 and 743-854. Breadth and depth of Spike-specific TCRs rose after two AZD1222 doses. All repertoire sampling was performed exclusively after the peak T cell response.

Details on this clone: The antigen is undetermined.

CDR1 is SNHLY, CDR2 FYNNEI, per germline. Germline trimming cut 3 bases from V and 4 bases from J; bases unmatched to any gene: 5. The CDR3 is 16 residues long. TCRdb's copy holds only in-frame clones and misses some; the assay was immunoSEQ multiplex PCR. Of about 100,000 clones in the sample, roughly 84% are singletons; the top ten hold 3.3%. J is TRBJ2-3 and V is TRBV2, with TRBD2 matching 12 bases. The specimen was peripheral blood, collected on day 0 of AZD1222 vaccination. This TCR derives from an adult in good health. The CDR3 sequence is CASSDALAGGPDTQYF. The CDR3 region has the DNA TGTGCCAGCAGTGATGCGCTAGCGGGGGGGCCAGATACGCAGTATTTT.